This TCR beta chain was identified during a study of T cells in Graves' hyperthyroidism and ophthalmopathy. Study-level results: From stable hyperthyroidism, ophthalmopathy was separated by a 13 V-J model.

TCR beta CDR3 sequences were amplified from RNA transcripts. When the TCR CDR3 underwent first-round RT-PCR, the HTBI primer set was used. TCRdb reprocessed the multiplex PCR reads with MiXCR, giving one entry per CDR3 protein. The sample holds fewer than 450,000 distinct CDR3 sequences, approximately 18% seen once. Patients aged 18 to 65 had newly diagnosed hyperthyroidism that had lasted under 2 months. Uncontrolled infections, other autoimmune diseases, pregnancy or lactation led to exclusion of patients. Source material for PBMCs was over 8 ml fresh peripheral blood. CDR1 and CDR2 from the germline V gene are MDHEN and SYDVKM. The ends were cut back, 3 bases at V and 5 bases at J, with 14 bases in the middle. CDR3 length: 15 residues. As regards this clonotype: Its matching antigen is unknown.

The specimen sequenced was blood. The chain is built from TRBV28 and TRBJ2-1, with D maybe TRBD2 (6 bases). The receptor was isolated from a woman aged 25 to 39 with Graves' hyperthyroidism that later progressed to Graves' ophthalmopathy. The CDR3 is CASSFLARENNEQFF. CDR3 DNA: TGTGCCAGCAGTTTTCTAGCGAGGGAAAACAATGAGCAGTTCTTC.